This TCR beta chain was documented in a study of T cell repertoires in aging, cancer and after chemotherapy. Study findings and constraints: In each cancer cohort, median generation probability increased across chemotherapy, suggesting thymic output rebounded.

Rearranged V-D-J TRB sequences were amplified with a mixed TRB-A/B primer pool. TCRdb independently ran MiXCR on the multiplex PCR reads; one entry per CDR3 protein. The sample shows roughly 10,000 distinct CDR3 sequences, under 40% of them seen only once. This CDR3 has 14 residues. The V end lost 0 bases, the J end lost 2 bases, and 8 bases lay between the germline ends. CDR1 and CDR2 from the germline V gene are MNHEY and SVGEGT. Peripheral blood genomic DNA, not sorted cells or RNA, was the template. Comment on this clonotype: As yet, its antigen is unknown.

This clonotype was sampled from a human donor in good health. This chain joins TRBV6-2 or TRBV6-3 and TRBJ2-7; D is uncertain. Sequencing input: blood. The CDR3 DNA reads as TGTGCCAGCAGTTACTCGGTAGACCCCTACGAGCAGTACTTC. Translating it yields CASSYSVDPYEQYF.